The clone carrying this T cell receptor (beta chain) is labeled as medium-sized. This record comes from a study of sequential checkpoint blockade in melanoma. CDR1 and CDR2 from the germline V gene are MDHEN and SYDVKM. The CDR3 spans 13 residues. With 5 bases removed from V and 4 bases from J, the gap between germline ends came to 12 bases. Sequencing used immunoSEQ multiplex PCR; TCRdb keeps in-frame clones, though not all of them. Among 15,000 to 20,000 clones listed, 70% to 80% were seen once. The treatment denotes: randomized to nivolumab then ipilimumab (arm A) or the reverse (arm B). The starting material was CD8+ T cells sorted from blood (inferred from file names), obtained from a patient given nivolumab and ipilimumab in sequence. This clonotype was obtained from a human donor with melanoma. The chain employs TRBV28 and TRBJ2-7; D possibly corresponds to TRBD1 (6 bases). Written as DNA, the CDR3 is TGTGCCAGCAGTCACTATAGGGGGTACGAGCAGTACTTC. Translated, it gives CASSHYRGYEQYF.